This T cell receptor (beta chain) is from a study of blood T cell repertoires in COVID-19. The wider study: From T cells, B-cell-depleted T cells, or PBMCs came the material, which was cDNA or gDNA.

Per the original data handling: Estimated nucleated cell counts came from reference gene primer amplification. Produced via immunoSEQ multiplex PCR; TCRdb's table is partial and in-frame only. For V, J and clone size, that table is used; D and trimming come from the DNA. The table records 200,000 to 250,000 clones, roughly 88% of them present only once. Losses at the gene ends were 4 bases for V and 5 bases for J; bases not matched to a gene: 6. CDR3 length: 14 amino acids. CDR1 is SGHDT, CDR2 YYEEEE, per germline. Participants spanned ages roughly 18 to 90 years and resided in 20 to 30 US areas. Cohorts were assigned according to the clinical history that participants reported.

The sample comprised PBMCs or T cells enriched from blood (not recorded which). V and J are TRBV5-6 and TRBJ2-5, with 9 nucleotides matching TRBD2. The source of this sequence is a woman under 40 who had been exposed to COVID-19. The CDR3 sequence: CASSPSGVRETQYF. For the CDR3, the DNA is TGTGCCAGCAGCCCTAGCGGGGTTCGCGAGACCCAGTACTTC. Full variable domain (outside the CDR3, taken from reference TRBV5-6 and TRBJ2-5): DAGVTQSPTHLIKTRGQQVTLRCSPKSGHDTVSWYQQALGQGPQFIFQYYEEEERQRGNFPDRFSGHQFPNYSSELNVNALLLGDSALYLCASSPSGVRETQYFGPGTRLLVL.